This T cell receptor (beta chain) was identified in a study of cytomegalovirus exposure and HLA in healthy donors. General study results and limits: Accounts indicate the classifier identified cytomegalovirus status with strong specificity and sensitivity.

From germline, CDR1 is LGHNA and CDR2 YSLEER. The CDR3 totals 16 residues. V lost 0 bases to trimming and J lost 3 bases; unmatched junction nucleotides: 6. With regard to this clone: Its antigen is unknown.

60 Vbeta and 13 Jbeta primers were used in PCR. Assay used: immunoSEQ multiplex PCR; TCRdb lists only in-frame clones, some missing. The sample yields 100,000 to 150,000 clones, of which the top ten take up 1.5% to 2%. The clonotype was recovered from a man aged 18 to 30 in good health and CMV-seronegative. The sequenced material came from PBMCs. The chain has TRBV4-3 and TRBJ2-7, with TRBD1 matching over 9 bases. CDR3 in amino acids: CASSQDLLDRGYEQYF. The CDR3 DNA follows: TGCGCCAGCAGCCAAGATCTTCTGGACAGGGGCTACGAGCAGTACTTC.